The 6 T cell receptor beta chains reported below all come from one sample, sequenced in a study of cytomegalovirus exposure and HLA in healthy donors listed by TCRdb under 2017. Library construction relied on the immunoSEQ multiplex PCR assay. A mixture of 60 forward primers for TCR Vbeta segments and 13 reverse primers for TCR Jbeta segments was used in the multiplex PCR. The source is immuneACCESS, and TCRdb retained only in-frame sequences with V and J called. Part of the clones is not carried over; for the studies checked, unresolved V genes explain less than half of this, and the remainder is unexplained. For this sample the table gives 100,000 to 120,000 clones, of which 83% were detected only once. Of the sample, 5% to 6.5% is held by the ten largest clones. Sequencing input: PBMCs. Receptors originate from a young man in good health and CMV-seronegative.

This clone is a singleton in its sample. This chain connects TRBV14 to TRBJ1-2, with a possible D match to TRBD1 (6 bases). The CDR3 runs to 13 residues. V lost 7 bases, J lost 3 bases, and 12 bases lay in between. From germline, CDR1 is SGHDN and CDR2 FVKESK. Here the CDR3 reads CASNRGGDYGYTF. The CDR3 bases are TGTGCCAGCAACCGCGGGGGCGACTATGGCTACACCTTC.

V is TRBV19 and J is TRBJ2-7; the match to TRBD1 covers 7 bases. The CDR3 loop spans 16 amino acids. Germline V lookup: CDR1 LNHDA, CDR2 SQIVND (reference sequence). The V segment lost 5 bases and the J segment 7 bases; nucleotides outside the gene matches: 17. CDR3 DNA sequence: TGTGCCAGTAGTCCACCGGGACAGAAATCCTTTGGGGAGCAGTACTTC. Protein: CASSPPGQKSFGEQYF.

V is TRBV7-2 and J is TRBJ1-4, with 7 bases that match TRBD1. This CDR3 is 14 amino acids long. CDR1 and CDR2 from the germline V gene are SGHTA and FQGNSA. V was pared by 4 bases and J by 7 bases, with 6 bases of the junction left unmatched. The CDR3 here is CASSSTNRGEKLFF. CDR3 sequence (DNA): TGTGCCAGCAGCTCAACCAACAGGGGTGAAAAACTGTTTTTT.

The chain is built from TRBV4-1 and TRBJ1-5; 7 nucleotides align to TRBD1. Germline assignment: CDR1 MGHRA and CDR2 YSYEKL. V lost 1 base and J lost 6; bases outside the gene matches: 3. The CDR3 runs to 14 residues. The CDR3 is CASSQGQGAQPQHF. DNA of the CDR3: TGCGCCAGCAGCCAAGGACAGGGTGCTCAGCCCCAGCATTTT.

The V gene is TRBV28, the J gene TRBJ1-4; D gene unclear. Germline CDR1 reads MDHEN; CDR2 reads SYDVKM. V was cut by 6 bases and J by 5 bases, with 19 bases left in between. The length of the CDR3 is 16 residues. The CDR3 coding sequence is TGTGCCAGCAGCCCAACGGTGGCAGGCGCCAATGAAAAACTGTTTTTT. Amino acid sequence: CASSPTVAGANEKLFF.

This chain joins TRBV27 and TRBJ2-7; TRBD2 matches 13 bases. CDR3 length: 16 residues. CDR1 and CDR2 (germline): MNHEY, SMNVEV (reference sequence). V lost 2 bases to trimming and J lost 7 bases; unmatched junction nucleotides: 8. The CDR3 reads CASSLQPGLAGSEQYF. The CDR3 nucleotides read TGTGCCAGCAGTTTACAACCGGGACTAGCGGGATCTGAGCAGTACTTC.